The sequence of this TCR beta chain was determined in a study of blood T cell repertoires in COVID-19 (dated by TCRdb to 2018 to 2021). At the level of the whole study: The collaborator samples originated in the United States, Italy and Spain and spanned the acute and convalescent phases of COVID-19. The material from the prospective study consisted of cDNA or gDNA derived from T cells, B-cell-depleted T cells, or PBMCs. The repertoires were made available in a free public database intended to serve as a resource for research on the immune response to SARS-CoV-2. The sample metadata nearly always contained a de-identified subject ID, COVID-19 status, age in years and sex. Where available, HLA class I and class II types were obtained from metadata supplied by the sample provider rather than from assay-based typing. Subjects who had been exposed to COVID-19, were actively infected with it, or had recovered from it provided the deeply sampled blood TCRbeta repertoires that made up the dataset. Samples came from the ongoing ImmuneRACE study (first 160 participants) plus 1,254 subjects from 6 global collaborators.

CDR1 MGHRA and CDR2 YSYEKL are derived from the germline V gene. Compared with germline, V lacks 5 bases and J lacks 2 bases; bases without a gene match: 17. There are 19 amino acids in the CDR3, from cysteine to phenylalanine inclusive. Just CDR3 DNA is preserved here, 57 bases in frame from base 1. A word on this clone: Which antigen it targets is not known. Base qualities are not at hand, and no much larger clone is one base apart.

In Seattle, one collaborating source enrolled patients while the infection was active and tracked those patients longitudinally over the course of disease. The collaborating institutions used their own protocols to collect whole blood in K2EDTA tubes. For TCRbeta analysis, collaborator samples were shipped as frozen whole blood, as isolated PBMCs, or as DNA extracted from either sample type. General findings and caveats noted by the study authors: The amount of clinical and demographic metadata varied by source and participant and was provided uncurated.

TCRbeta CDR3 regions were amplified from genomic DNA using the immunoSEQ Assay, a bias-controlled multiplex PCR. Turning to the authors' computational methods: Nucleated cell counts per sample were estimated from amplification of reference gene primers within the assay. To quantify the absolute abundance of each unique TCRbeta CDR3 rearrangement, sequence reads were collapsed and filtered. For each sample, productive Simpson clonality was calculated as the square root of Simpson's diversity index across productive rearrangements. TCRdb limited this immuneACCESS table to in-frame rearrangements with V and J called. A share of clones is missing; checked studies link under half to unresolved V genes, and the rest is unexplained. V and J calls and clone size are as listed in that table; D and trimming were resolved from the DNA. The sample profile shows around 270,000 clones; 84% of them were found once. Jointly, the top ten make up 15% to 18% of the sample.

The rearrangement combines TRBV4-1 with TRBJ2-3; 9 nucleotides in the junction match TRBD2. The receptor comes from a person aged 65 to 85 with COVID-19, enrolled during active disease. Sequenced input: peripheral blood. The CDR3 in this case is CASSARGGGSGGLTDTQYF. The nucleotide sequence is TGCGCCAGCAGCGCAAGGGGAGGTGGCAGCGGGGGGCTCACAGATACGCAGTATTTT.